This T cell receptor (beta chain) was found in a study of lymphopenia after photon versus proton radiotherapy. General study results and limits: Survival link was tested only in deceased patients; proton benefit remains a possibility. A bigger post-nadir fall in TCR diversity correlated inversely with survival time in deceased patients. Relative stability marked proton patients; photon patients lost diversity and naive cells.

Trimming cost V 0 bases and J 6 bases, with 11 bases left between them. This CDR3 has 13 residues. The germline gives CDR1 GTSNPN, CDR2 SVGIG (reference sequence). Here immunoSEQ multiplex PCR was the method, and the copy in TCRdb shows in-frame clones only, minus some. The table lists about 19,000 clones, around nine tenths of them singletons. Details on this clone: Its antigen is not known.

Sequenced here: peripheral blood, sampled from a patient treated with photon-based radiotherapy. The V and J genes are TRBV30 and TRBJ2-5; perhaps TRBD1 as D (5 bases). The receptor's source is a man between 60 and 75 years old with pancreatic cancer. In DNA, the CDR3 is TGTGCCTGGAGTGTAGGGGCGATGCAGACCCAGTACTTC. Its translation: CAWSVGAMQTQYF.